Listed here are 2 T cell receptor beta chains from one sample, sequenced in a study of cytomegalovirus exposure and HLA in healthy donors. Some clones are missing from TCRdb's copy, which holds only in-frame ones; the method was immunoSEQ multiplex PCR. The table has some 140,000 clones, 84% seen once. The sample consisted of PBMCs. Receptor source: a woman aged 25 to 39 in good health and CMV-seronegative.

The rearrangement links TRBV18 to TRBJ1-6; 9 bases map to TRBD1. The V and J ends lost 5 bases and 10 bases, in that order; junction bases with no gene match: 6. The CDR3 length is 14 residues. Germline V lookup: CDR1 KGHSH, CDR2 LQKENI. The CDR3 loop reads CASSGTGSISPLHF. The CDR3 region has the DNA TGTGCCAGCTCAGGGACAGGGAGCATCTCACCCCTCCACTTT.

The V call is TRBV7-3, the J call TRBJ2-5; D uncertain. Per germline, CDR1 SGHTA and CDR2 FQGTGA. V lost 2 bases, J lost 3 bases, and 10 bases lay in between. The CDR3 totals 14 residues. The CDR3 reads CASSLVGDEETQYF. CDR3 nucleotide sequence: TGTGCCAGCAGCTTAGTCGGAGACGAAGAGACCCAGTACTTC. Supplemented by reference TRBV7-3 and TRBJ2-5, the full variable domain reads GAGVSQTPSNKVTEKGKYVELRCDPISGHTALYWYRQSLGQGPEFLIYFQGTGAADDSGLPNDRFFAVRPEGSVSTLKIQRTERGDSAVYLCASSLVGDEETQYFGPGTRLLVL.